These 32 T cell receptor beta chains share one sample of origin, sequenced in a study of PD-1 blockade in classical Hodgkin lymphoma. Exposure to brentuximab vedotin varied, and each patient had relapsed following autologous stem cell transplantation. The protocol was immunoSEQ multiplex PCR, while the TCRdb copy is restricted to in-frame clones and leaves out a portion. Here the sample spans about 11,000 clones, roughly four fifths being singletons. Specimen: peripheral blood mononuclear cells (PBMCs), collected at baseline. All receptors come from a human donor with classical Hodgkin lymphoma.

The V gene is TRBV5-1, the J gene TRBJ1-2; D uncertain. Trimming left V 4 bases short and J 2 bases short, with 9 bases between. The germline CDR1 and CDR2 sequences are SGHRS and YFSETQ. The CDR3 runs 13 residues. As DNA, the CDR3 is TGCGCCAGCAGCGCGACGGGGAACTATGGCTACACCTTC. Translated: CASSATGNYGYTF.

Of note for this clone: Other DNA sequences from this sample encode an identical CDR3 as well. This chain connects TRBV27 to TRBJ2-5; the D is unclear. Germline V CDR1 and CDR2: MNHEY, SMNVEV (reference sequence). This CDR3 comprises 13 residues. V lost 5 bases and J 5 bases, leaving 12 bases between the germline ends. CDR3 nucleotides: TGTGCCAGCAGTCCCACTTCGGAGGAGACCCAGTACTTC. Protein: CASSPTSEETQYF.

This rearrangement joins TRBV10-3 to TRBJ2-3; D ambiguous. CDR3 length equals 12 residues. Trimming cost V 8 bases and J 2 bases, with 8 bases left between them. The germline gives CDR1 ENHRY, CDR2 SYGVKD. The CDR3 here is CAISENTDTQYF. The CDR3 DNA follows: TGTGCCATCTCAGAAAACACAGATACGCAGTATTTT.

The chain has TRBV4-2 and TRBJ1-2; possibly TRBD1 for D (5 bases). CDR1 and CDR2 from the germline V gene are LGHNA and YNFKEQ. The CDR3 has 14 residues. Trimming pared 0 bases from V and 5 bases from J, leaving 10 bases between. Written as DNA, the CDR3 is TGTGCCAGCAGCCAAGACGGGGGGACTTATGGCTACACCTTC. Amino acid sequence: CASSQDGGTYGYTF.

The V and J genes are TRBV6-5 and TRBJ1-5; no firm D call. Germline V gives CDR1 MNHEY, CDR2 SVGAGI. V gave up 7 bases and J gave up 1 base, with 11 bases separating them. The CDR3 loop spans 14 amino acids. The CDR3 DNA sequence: TGTGCCAGCACCACCCCGGGAAGCAATCAGCCCCAGCATTTT. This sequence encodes CASTTPGSNQPQHF.

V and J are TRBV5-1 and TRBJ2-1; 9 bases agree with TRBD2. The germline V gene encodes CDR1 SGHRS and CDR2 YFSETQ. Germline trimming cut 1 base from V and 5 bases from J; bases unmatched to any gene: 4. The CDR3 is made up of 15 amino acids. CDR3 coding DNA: TGCGCCAGCAGCTTGTTAGCGGGGGCCGACAATGAGCAGTTCTTC. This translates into CASSLLAGADNEQFF.

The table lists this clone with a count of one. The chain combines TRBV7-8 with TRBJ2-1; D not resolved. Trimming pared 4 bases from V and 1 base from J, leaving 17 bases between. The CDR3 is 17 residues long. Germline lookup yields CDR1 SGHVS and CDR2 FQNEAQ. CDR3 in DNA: TGTGCCAGCAGCTATCAGACCTTAGGAAGGTCCTACAATGAGCAGTTCTTC. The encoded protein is CASSYQTLGRSYNEQFF.

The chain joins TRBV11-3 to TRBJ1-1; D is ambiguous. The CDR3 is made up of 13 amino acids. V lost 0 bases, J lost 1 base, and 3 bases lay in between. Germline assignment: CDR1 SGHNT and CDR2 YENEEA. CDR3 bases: TGTGCCAGCAGCTTAGACAAGAACACTGAAGCTTTCTTT. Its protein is CASSLDKNTEAFF.

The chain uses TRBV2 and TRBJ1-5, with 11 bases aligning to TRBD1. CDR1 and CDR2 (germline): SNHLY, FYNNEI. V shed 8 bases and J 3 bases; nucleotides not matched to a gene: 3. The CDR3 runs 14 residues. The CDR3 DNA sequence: TGTGCCAGCGGACAGGGGGCGTTCAATCAGCCCCAGCATTTT. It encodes CASGQGAFNQPQHF.

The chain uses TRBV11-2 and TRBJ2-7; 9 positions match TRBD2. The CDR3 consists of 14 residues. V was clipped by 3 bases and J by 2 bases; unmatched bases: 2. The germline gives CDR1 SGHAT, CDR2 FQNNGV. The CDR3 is CASSFGGGAYEQYF. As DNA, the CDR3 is TGTGCCAGCAGCTTTGGCGGGGGGGCCTACGAGCAGTACTTC.

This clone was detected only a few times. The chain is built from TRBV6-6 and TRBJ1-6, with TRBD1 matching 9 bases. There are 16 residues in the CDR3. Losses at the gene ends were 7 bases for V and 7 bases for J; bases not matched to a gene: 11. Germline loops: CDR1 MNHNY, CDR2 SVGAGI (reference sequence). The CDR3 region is CASTVTGTGQNSPLHF. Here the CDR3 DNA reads TGTGCCAGCACCGTGACCGGGACAGGGCAAAATTCACCCCTCCACTTT.

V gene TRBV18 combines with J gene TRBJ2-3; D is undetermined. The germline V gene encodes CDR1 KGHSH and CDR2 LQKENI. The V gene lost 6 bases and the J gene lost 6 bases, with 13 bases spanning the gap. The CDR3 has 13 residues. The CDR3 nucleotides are TGTGCCAGCTCTCCGAGATCGTGGGATACGCAGTATTTT. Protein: CASSPRSWDTQYF.

CDR3 nucleotide sequence: TGTGCCATCAGCCTAGGGATAAATTCACCCCTCCACTTT. Translation: CAISLGINSPLHF. This sequence joins TRBV10-3 and TRBJ1-6; D gene uncertain. V gave up 6 bases and J gave up 7 bases, with 10 bases separating them. Per germline, CDR1 ENHRY and CDR2 SYGVKD. The CDR3 has 13 residues.

CDR3 coding DNA: TGTGCCAGCAGTGGCGGGACCCCATACAGTGGGGAGCTGTTTTTT. Protein sequence: CASSGGTPYSGELFF. This rearrangement joins TRBV6-1 to TRBJ2-2, with D tentatively TRBD2 (6 bases). The CDR3 is 15 residues long. Trimming took 4 bases from V and 8 from J, leaving 17 bases between them. Germline V gives CDR1 MNHNS, CDR2 SASEGT.

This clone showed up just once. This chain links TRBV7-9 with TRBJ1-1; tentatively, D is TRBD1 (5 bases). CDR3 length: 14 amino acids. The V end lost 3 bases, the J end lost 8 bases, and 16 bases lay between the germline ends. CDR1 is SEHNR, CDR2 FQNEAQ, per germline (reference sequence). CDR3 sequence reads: CASSFVRGDSEAFF. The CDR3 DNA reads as TGTGCCAGCAGCTTCGTTAGGGGTGATAGCGAAGCTTTCTTT.

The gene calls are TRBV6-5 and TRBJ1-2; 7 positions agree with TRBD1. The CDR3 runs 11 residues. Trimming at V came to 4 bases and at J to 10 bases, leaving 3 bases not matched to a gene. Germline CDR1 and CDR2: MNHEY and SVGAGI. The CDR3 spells CASSSDRDYTF. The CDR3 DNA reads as TGTGCCAGCAGTTCAGACAGGGACTACACCTTC.

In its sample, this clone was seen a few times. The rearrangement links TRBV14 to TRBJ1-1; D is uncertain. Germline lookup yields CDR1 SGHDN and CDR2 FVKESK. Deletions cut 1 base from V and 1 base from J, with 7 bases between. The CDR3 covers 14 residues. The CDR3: CASSQAGENTEAFF. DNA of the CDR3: TGTGCCAGCAGCCAAGCTGGGGAGAACACTGAAGCTTTCTTT.

The CDR3 DNA is TGTGCCAGCAGCGGCCATTCTGAGAATTCACCCCTCCACTTT. Translation: CASSGHSENSPLHF. J is TRBJ1-6 and V is TRBV7-6; D is unclear. V was pared by 5 bases and J by 7 bases, with 12 bases between. The CDR3 contains 14 residues. Germline CDR1 and CDR2: SGHVS and FNYEAQ.

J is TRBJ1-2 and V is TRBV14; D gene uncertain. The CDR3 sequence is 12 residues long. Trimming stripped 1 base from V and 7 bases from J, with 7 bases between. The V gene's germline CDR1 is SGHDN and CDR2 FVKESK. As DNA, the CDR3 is TGTGCCAGCAGCCAAGGGGGTATTGGCTACACCTTC. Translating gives CASSQGGIGYTF.

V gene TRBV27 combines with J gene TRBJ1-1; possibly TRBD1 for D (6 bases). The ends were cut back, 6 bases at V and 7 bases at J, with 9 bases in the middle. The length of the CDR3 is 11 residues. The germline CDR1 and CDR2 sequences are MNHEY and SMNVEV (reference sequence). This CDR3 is CASRGGGEAFF. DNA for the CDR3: TGTGCCAGCAGGGGAGGGGGTGAAGCTTTCTTT.

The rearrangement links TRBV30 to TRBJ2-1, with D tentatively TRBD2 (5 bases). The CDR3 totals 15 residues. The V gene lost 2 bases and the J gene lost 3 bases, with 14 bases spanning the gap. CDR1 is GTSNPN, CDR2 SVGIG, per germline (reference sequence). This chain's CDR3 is CAWSFGTDYYNEQFF. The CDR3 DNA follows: TGTGCCTGGAGTTTCGGCACCGACTACTACAATGAGCAGTTCTTC. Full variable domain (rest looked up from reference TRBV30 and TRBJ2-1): SQTIHQWPATLVQPVGSPLSLECTVEGTSNPNLYWYRQAAGRGLQLLFYSVGIGQISSEVPQNLSASRPQDRQFILSSKKLLLSDSGFYLCAWSFGTDYYNEQFFGPGTRLTVL.

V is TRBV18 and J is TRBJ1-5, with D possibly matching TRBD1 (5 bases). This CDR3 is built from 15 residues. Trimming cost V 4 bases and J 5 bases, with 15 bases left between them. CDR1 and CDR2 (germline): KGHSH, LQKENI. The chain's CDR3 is CASSLGGGTDQPQHF. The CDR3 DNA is TGTGCCAGCTCACTCGGAGGAGGGACGGATCAGCCCCAGCATTTT. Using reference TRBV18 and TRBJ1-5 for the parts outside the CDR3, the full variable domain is NAGVMQNPRHLVRRRGQEARLRCSPMKGHSHVYWYRQLPEEGLKFMVYLQKENIIDESGMPKERFSAEFPKEGPSILRIQQVVRGDSAAYFCASSLGGGTDQPQHFGDGTRLSIL.

The CDR3 loop reads CASRPASTNEKLFF. CDR3 DNA: TGTGCCAGCAGGCCCGCGTCAACTAATGAAAAACTGTTTTTT. The chain has TRBV2 and TRBJ1-4; D ambiguous. This CDR3 comprises 14 residues. The V gene's germline CDR1 is SNHLY and CDR2 FYNNEI. V dropped 6 bases and J dropped 0 bases, with 8 bases sitting between them.

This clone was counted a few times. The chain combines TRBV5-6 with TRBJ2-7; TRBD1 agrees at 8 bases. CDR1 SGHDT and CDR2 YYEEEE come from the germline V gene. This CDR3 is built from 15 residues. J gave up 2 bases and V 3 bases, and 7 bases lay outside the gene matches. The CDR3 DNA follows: TGTGCCAGCAGCTCGTCAGGGGGCGCGGCCTACGAGCAGTACTTC. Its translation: CASSSSGGAAYEQYF.

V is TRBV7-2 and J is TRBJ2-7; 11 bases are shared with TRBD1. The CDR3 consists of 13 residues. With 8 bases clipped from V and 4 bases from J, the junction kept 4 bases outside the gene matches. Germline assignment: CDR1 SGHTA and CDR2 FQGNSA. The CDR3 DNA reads TGTGCCAGCGGACAGGGGGCGGTTTACGAGCAGTACTTC. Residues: CASGQGAVYEQYF. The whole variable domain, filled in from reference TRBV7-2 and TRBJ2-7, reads GAGVSQSPSNKVTEKGKDVELRCDPISGHTALYWYRQSLGQGLEFLIYFQGNSAPDKSGLPSDRFSAERTGGSVSTLTIQRTQQEDSAVYLCASGQGAVYEQYFGPGTRLTVT.

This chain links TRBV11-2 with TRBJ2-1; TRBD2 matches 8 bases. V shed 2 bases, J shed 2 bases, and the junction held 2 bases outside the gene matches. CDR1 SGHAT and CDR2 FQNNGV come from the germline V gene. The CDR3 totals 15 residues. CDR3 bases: TGTGCCAGCAGCTTATACGGGGGGGCCTACAATGAGCAGTTCTTC. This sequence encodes CASSLYGGAYNEQFF.

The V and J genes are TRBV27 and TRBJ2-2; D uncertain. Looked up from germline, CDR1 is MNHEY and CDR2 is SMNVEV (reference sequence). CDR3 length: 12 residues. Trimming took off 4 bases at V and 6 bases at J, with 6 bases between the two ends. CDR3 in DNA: TGTGCCAGCAGTTACCGACCCGGGGAGCTGTTTTTT. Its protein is CASSYRPGELFF.

The CDR3 protein is CATSSDEQYV. CDR3 sequence (DNA): TGTGCCACCAGCAGCGACGAGCAGTACGTC. The chain uses TRBV15 and TRBJ2-7; no clear D gene. The CDR3 contains 10 residues. Germline V gene sequence: CDR1 LNHNV, CDR2 YYDKDF (reference sequence). V lost 3 bases and J lost 5, with 2 bases in between.

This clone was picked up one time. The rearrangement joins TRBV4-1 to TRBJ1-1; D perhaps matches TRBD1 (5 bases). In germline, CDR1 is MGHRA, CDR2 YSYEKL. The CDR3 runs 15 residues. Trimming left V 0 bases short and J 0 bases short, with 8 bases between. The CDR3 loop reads CASSQEWTLNTEAFF. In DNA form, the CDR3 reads TGCGCCAGCAGCCAAGAGTGGACACTGAACACTGAAGCTTTCTTT.

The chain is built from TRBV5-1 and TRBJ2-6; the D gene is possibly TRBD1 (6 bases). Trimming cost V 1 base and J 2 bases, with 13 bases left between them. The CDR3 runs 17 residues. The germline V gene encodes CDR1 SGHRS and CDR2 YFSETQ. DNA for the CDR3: TGCGCCAGCAGCTTGCCGATTCCAGGGGCTGGGGCCAACGTCCTGACTTTC. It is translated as CASSLPIPGAGANVLTF.

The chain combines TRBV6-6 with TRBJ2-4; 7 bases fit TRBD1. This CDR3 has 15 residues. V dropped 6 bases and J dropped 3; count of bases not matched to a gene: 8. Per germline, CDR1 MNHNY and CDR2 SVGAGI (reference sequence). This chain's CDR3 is CASSLRQGYKNIQYF. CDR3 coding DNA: TGTGCCAGCAGCCTAAGACAGGGCTACAAAAACATTCAGTACTTC.

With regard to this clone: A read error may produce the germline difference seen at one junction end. The DNA for the CDR3 is TGTGCCAGCAGTTTACTGGACAGAAAAACCGGGACATTGCTTTTT. It is translated as CASSLLDRKTGTLLF. This chain uses TRBV28 with TRBJ1-4, with TRBD1 as a possible D gene (6 bases). This CDR3 contains 15 residues. Germline V gene lookup returns CDR1 MDHEN and CDR2 SYDVKM.